These 22 T cell receptor beta chains were sequenced from one sample in a study of blood T cell repertoires in COVID-19. Generated by immunoSEQ multiplex PCR, the TCRdb table keeps only in-frame clones and is missing some. The table lists about 74,000 clones, 70% to 75% of them singletons. Sequenced: peripheral blood. The receptor source for this set is a man aged 70 or older with acute or convalescent COVID-19.

The chain carries TRBV5-4 and TRBJ1-1, with 7 bases aligning to TRBD1. Germline CDR1 reads SGHNT; CDR2 reads YYREEE (reference sequence). The CDR3 is made up of 16 amino acids. The ends lost 2 bases at V and 1 base at J; junction bases unmatched: 8. CDR3 DNA: TGTGCCAGCAGCTTAGATGGGACAGCCCCGAACACTGAAGCTTTCTTT. It translates to CASSLDGTAPNTEAFF.

The V and J genes are TRBV28 and TRBJ2-1; no firm D call. The V end was cut by 2 bases, the J end by 9 bases, with 11 bases between. The V gene's germline CDR1 is MDHEN and CDR2 SYDVKM. The CDR3 is made up of 13 amino acids. In nucleotides, the CDR3 is TGTGCCAGCAGTTTAGCTAGTGGTAGTGAGCAGTTCTTC. This translates into CASSLASGSEQFF.

V is TRBV29-1 and J is TRBJ1-5; D uncertain. The CDR3 runs 12 residues. In germline, CDR1 is SQVTM, CDR2 ANQGSEA. The ends were cut back, 7 bases at V and 8 bases at J, with 15 bases in the middle. DNA of the CDR3: TGCAGCGCCCAGACACCCGGGGAGCCCCAGCATTTT. Amino acids: CSAQTPGEPQHF.

The chain recombines TRBV5-1 with TRBJ1-6; 10 bases agree with TRBD1. There are 17 residues in the CDR3. In germline, CDR1 is SGHRS, CDR2 YFSETQ. Germline trimming cut 0 bases from V and 8 bases from J; bases unmatched to any gene: 8. The CDR3 here is CASSLDFPGTGDSPLHF. Here the CDR3 DNA reads TGCGCCAGCAGCTTGGACTTCCCCGGGACAGGGGATTCACCCCTCCACTTT.

The chain uses TRBV14 and TRBJ2-1; 13 bases are a match to TRBD2. J was trimmed by 3 bases and V by 1 base; bases with no gene match: 0. Germline V gives CDR1 SGHDN, CDR2 FVKESK. The CDR3 length is 16 residues. CDR3 amino acids: CASSQGLAGGYNEQFF. In nucleotides, the CDR3 is TGTGCCAGCAGCCAAGGACTAGCGGGAGGCTACAATGAGCAGTTCTTC. The full variable domain, its missing parts supplied by reference TRBV14 and TRBJ2-1, is EAGVTQFPSHSVIEKGQTVTLRCDPISGHDNLYWYRRVMGKEIKFLLHFVKESKQDESGMPNNRFLAERTGGTYSTLKVQPAELEDSGVYFCASSQGLAGGYNEQFFGPGTRLTVL.

The CDR3 is CSASTSGLSYEQYF. The CDR3 region has the DNA TGCAGTGCAAGTACTAGCGGACTCTCCTACGAGCAGTACTTC. V gene TRBV20-1 combines with J gene TRBJ2-7, with 8 nucleotides matching TRBD2. This CDR3 is built from 14 residues. J lost 0 bases, V lost 6 bases, and 7 bases had no gene match. CDR1 and CDR2 (germline): DFQATT, SNEGSKA (reference sequence).

This chain joins TRBV21-1 and TRBJ2-5; TRBD1 reflects the table's D call only, with no check against the DNA. TRBV21-1 is marked as a pseudogene. The CDR3 contains 18 residues. CDR3 coding DNA: TGTGCCAGCATTCCTAGGGGACAGGGGGCAGGGGTTGGAGAGACCCAGTACTTC. It codes for CASIPRGQGAGVGETQYF.

The V gene is TRBV28, the J gene TRBJ2-1; a weak D match, TRBD2 (6 bases). In germline, CDR1 is MDHEN, CDR2 SYDVKM. The CDR3 extends over 16 amino acids. V dropped 6 bases and J dropped 3 bases, with 18 bases sitting between them. The CDR3 DNA follows: TGTGCCAGCAGGAGGGGACTCCAGGTGGGCTACAATGAGCAGTTCTTC. Its translation is CASRRGLQVGYNEQFF.

This CDR3 reads CASSPWETGPNEKLFF. The CDR3 bases are TGTGCCAGCTCACCATGGGAGACAGGGCCTAATGAAAAACTGTTTTTT. The chain uses TRBV18 and TRBJ1-4, with 7 nucleotides matching TRBD1. The V gene end was trimmed by 2 bases and the J gene end by 3 bases; junction bases not matched to a gene: 6. Germline loops: CDR1 KGHSH, CDR2 LQKENI. This CDR3 comprises 16 residues.

The gene calls are TRBV5-1 and TRBJ1-2; TRBD1 might be the D (5 bases). Trimming took 2 bases from V and 0 from J, leaving 11 bases between them. Germline CDR1 and CDR2: SGHRS and YFSETQ. The CDR3 is 15 amino acids. CDR3 bases: TGCGCCAGCAGCTTCGGGGGAAGTCCTAACTATGGCTACACCTTC. Protein sequence: CASSFGGSPNYGYTF.

The CDR3 protein is CAIAGWDRVFPLSYEQYF. Here the CDR3 DNA reads TGTGCCATCGCCGGTTGGGACAGGGTTTTTCCCCTCTCCTACGAGCAGTACTTC. The chain links TRBV2 to TRBJ2-7, with 9 bases fitting TRBD1. In germline, CDR1 is SNHLY, CDR2 FYNNEI. The CDR3 contains 18 residues. V dropped 10 bases and J dropped 0; count of bases not matched to a gene: 19.

This clone was seen just once. This chain links TRBV6-1 with TRBJ2-1; TRBD2 matches 7 bases. V shed 0 bases, J shed 0 bases, and the junction held 5 bases outside the gene matches. The CDR3 consists of 17 residues. Germline CDR1 and CDR2: MNHNS and SASEGT. Here the CDR3 reads CASSEALSGISYNEQFF. Here the CDR3 DNA reads TGTGCCAGCAGTGAAGCGTTGAGCGGGATCTCCTACAATGAGCAGTTCTTC.

V usage is TRBV2 and J usage is TRBJ1-2; D is unclear. There are 11 residues in the CDR3. CDR1 SNHLY and CDR2 FYNNEI come from the germline V gene. With 6 bases removed from V and 8 bases from J, the gap between germline ends came to 10 bases. The CDR3 region has the DNA TGTGCCAGCAGCGAGAGCCAAGGCTACACCTTC. Protein sequence: CASSESQGYTF.

The chain combines TRBV4-2 with TRBJ2-1, with 12 bases identical to TRBD2. The germline V gene has CDR1 LGHNA and CDR2 YNFKEQ. This CDR3 spans 17 amino acids. Unmatched junction bases numbered 9, after V lost 1 base and J lost 8 bases. DNA of the CDR3: TGTGCCAGCAGCCAAGCCTCTCTAGCGGGAGGGCCCTATGAGCAGTTCTTC. Residues: CASSQASLAGGPYEQFF.

The chain employs TRBV2 and TRBJ2-3; D gene uncertain. Germline loops: CDR1 SNHLY, CDR2 FYNNEI. This CDR3 is built from 13 residues. Deletions cut 6 bases from V and 2 bases from J, with 9 bases between. CDR3 loop: CASRASSTDTQYF. The DNA for the CDR3 is TGTGCCAGCAGGGCTAGTTCCACAGATACGCAGTATTTT.

This clone occurred once. This chain connects TRBV7-2 to TRBJ2-7; TRBD2 matches 12 bases. Germline lookup yields CDR1 SGHTA and CDR2 FQGNSA. CDR3 size: 16 residues. The junction had 3 bases not matched to a gene; V was cut back by 1 base and J by 2 bases. The CDR3 DNA sequence: TGTGCCAGCAGCTTAGAACTAGCGGGAGGCCCCTACGAGCAGTACTTC. This sequence encodes CASSLELAGGPYEQYF.

CDR3 in DNA: TGTGCCACAGCAGCGGGCTCCTATGGCTACACCTTC. This codes for CATAAGSYGYTF. The genes are TRBV7-9 and TRBJ1-2; D is unclear. The V end lost 10 bases, the J end lost 4 bases, and 13 bases lay between the germline ends. The germline V gene encodes CDR1 SEHNR and CDR2 FQNEAQ (reference sequence). The CDR3 length is 12 residues.

The chain is built from TRBV4-3 and TRBJ2-1; tentatively, D is TRBD2 (5 bases). This CDR3 comprises 15 residues. Trimming pared 4 bases from V and 4 bases from J, leaving 14 bases between. The germline CDR1 and CDR2 sequences are LGHNA and YSLEER. The CDR3 DNA is TGCGCCAGCAGCCTCACGGGATCCCGTTACAATGAGCAGTTCTTC. As protein: CASSLTGSRYNEQFF.

The chain couples TRBV14 to TRBJ1-6; D is uncertain. The V gene lost 5 bases and the J gene lost 2 bases, with 13 bases spanning the gap. Germline V gives CDR1 SGHDN, CDR2 FVKESK. The CDR3 length is 16 residues. The CDR3: CASSESGSAYNSPLHF. The CDR3, as DNA: TGTGCCAGCAGCGAGTCCGGGAGTGCCTATAATTCACCCCTCCACTTT. Drawing the rest from reference TRBV14 and TRBJ1-6, the complete variable domain is EAGVTQFPSHSVIEKGQTVTLRCDPISGHDNLYWYRRVMGKEIKFLLHFVKESKQDESGMPNNRFLAERTGGTYSTLKVQPAELEDSGVYFCASSESGSAYNSPLHFGNGTRLTVT.

The chain joins TRBV27 to TRBJ2-3; 11 bases map to TRBD2. The CDR3 loop spans 15 amino acids. Unmatched junction bases numbered 1, after V lost 3 bases and J lost 2 bases. Looked up from germline, CDR1 is MNHEY and CDR2 is SMNVEV (reference sequence). The CDR3, as DNA: TGTGCCAGCAGTTTGACTAGCGGGAACACAGATACGCAGTATTTT. Translating gives CASSLTSGNTDTQYF.

The chain employs TRBV28 and TRBJ2-5; 16 nucleotides agree with TRBD2. The CDR3 extends over 18 amino acids. Germline V gene lookup returns CDR1 MDHEN and CDR2 SYDVKM. V dropped 1 base and J dropped 5; count of bases not matched to a gene: 7. The CDR3 sequence: CASSLSPGLAGGKETQYF. The CDR3 DNA reads TGTGCCAGCAGTTTATCCCCGGGACTAGCGGGAGGGAAGGAGACCCAGTACTTC.

The table lists this clone with a few counts. V usage is TRBV27 and J usage is TRBJ1-6; D is unclear. The CDR3 sequence is 14 residues long. Trimming left V 8 bases short and J 6 bases short, with 14 bases between. Germline values: CDR1 MNHEY, CDR2 SMNVEV (reference sequence). The CDR3 coding sequence is TGTGCCAGCTCTACGAACGAGGTTAATTCACCCCTCCACTTT. Its translation is CASSTNEVNSPLHF.